Listed here are 4 T cell receptor beta chains from one sample, sequenced in a study of beta chain features in type 1 diabetes. The sequenced template was cDNA made from the entire isolated RNA. Using immunoSEQ multiplex PCR, the repertoire was profiled, and TCRdb retains in-frame clones only, with some absent. The repertoire has about 340,000 clones, roughly 8% of them found once; the top ten carry roughly 0.44%. Specimen: central memory CD4+ T cells from blood. These receptors originate from a woman between 18 and 29 years old in good health.

This clone was seen a handful of times. The V call is TRBV7-9, the J call TRBJ1-5, with 7 bases identical to TRBD1. Trimming removed 4 bases from V and 2 bases from J; junction bases left unmatched: 11. Per the germline V gene, CDR1 is SEHNR and CDR2 is FQNEAQ (reference sequence). This CDR3 has 17 residues. The CDR3 sequence is CASSSSGFTGGNQPQHF. The CDR3 nucleotides are TGTGCCAGCAGCTCCTCGGGGTTCACAGGGGGCAATCAGCCCCAGCATTTT.

This rearrangement joins TRBV9 to TRBJ1-2, with D unresolved. CDR1 is SGDLS, CDR2 YYNGEE, per germline. Trimming took 4 bases from V and 4 from J, leaving 14 bases between them. This CDR3 has 14 residues. The CDR3 DNA sequence: TGTGCCAGCAGCCCCGCGACTGGTATCTATGGCTACACCTTC. Translated: CASSPATGIYGYTF.

This clone was seen ten or more times. The gene calls are TRBV15 and TRBJ1-5, with D tentatively TRBD1 (6 bases). Germline assignment: CDR1 LNHNV and CDR2 YYDKDF (reference sequence). The CDR3 runs to 15 residues. V lost 3 bases, J lost 0 bases, and 9 bases lay in between. The CDR3 spells CATSREGHSNQPQHF. Here the CDR3 DNA reads TGTGCCACCAGCAGGGAGGGACATAGCAATCAGCCCCAGCATTTT. Drawing the rest from reference TRBV15 and TRBJ1-5, the complete variable domain is DAMVIQNPRYQVTQFGKPVTLSCSQTLNHNVMYWYQQKSSQAPKLLFHYYDKDFNNEADTPDNFQSRRPNTSFCFLDIRSPGLGDTAMYLCATSREGHSNQPQHFGDGTRLSIL.

V usage is TRBV27 and J usage is TRBJ2-3, with 10 bases identical to TRBD2. Germline-derived CDR1 and CDR2 are MNHEY and SMNVEV (reference sequence). V shed 3 bases and J 5 bases; nucleotides not matched to a gene: 5. This CDR3 is 15 amino acids long. The CDR3 region is CASSLSSGRGDTQYF. DNA of the CDR3: TGTGCCAGCAGTTTGTCTAGCGGGAGAGGAGATACGCAGTATTTT.